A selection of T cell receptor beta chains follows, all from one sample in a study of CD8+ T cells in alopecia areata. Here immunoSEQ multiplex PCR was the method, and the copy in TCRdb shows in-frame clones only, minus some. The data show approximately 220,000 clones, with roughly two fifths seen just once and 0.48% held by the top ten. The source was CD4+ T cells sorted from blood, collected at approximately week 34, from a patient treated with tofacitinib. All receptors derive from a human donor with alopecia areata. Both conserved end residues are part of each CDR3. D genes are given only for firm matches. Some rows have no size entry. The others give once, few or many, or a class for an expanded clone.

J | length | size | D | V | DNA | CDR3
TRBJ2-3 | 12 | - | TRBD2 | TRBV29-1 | TGCAGCGTTCGAGCGGGGGTAGATACGCAGTATTTT | CSVRAGVDTQYF
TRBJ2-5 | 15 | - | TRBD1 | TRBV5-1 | TGCGCCAGCAGCTTGGTTATTGGACAGGGGGAGACCCAGTACTTC | CASSLVIGQGETQYF
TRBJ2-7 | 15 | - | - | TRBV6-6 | TGTGCCAGCAGTTTTGTTGCGGGTACCTCCTACGAGCAGTACTTC | CASSFVAGTSYEQYF
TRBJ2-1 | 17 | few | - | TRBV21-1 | TGTGCCAGCAGCAAACGAGGCAGGCCCTCATCCTACAATGAGCAGTTCTTC | CASSKRGRPSSYNEQFF
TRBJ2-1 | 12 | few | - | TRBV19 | TGTGCCAGTAGTGGTCTAGCTAATGAGCAGTTCTTC | CASSGLANEQFF
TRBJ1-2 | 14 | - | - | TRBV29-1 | TGCAGCGTAACACTGGCGGGGGACCTCTATGGCTACACCTTC | CSVTLAGDLYGYTF
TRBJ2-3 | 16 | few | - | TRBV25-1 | TGTGCCAGCAGTCCAGCCGGACTCCGAGGCGCAGATACGCAGTATTTT | CASSPAGLRGADTQYF
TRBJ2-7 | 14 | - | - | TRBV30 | TGTGCCTGGAGTGATCCAGCACCCCGCTACGAGCAGTACTTC | CAWSDPAPRYEQYF
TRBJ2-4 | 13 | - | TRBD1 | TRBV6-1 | TGTGCCAGCAGTGCCGGGACAGGGGACATTCAGTACTTC | CASSAGTGDIQYF
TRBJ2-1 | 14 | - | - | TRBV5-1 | TGCGCCAGCAGCTTGATGGGGCAGGGTAATGAGCAGTTCTTC | CASSLMGQGNEQFF
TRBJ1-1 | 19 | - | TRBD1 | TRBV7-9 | TGTGCCAGCAGCGTTCCAACCGGGACAGCCGCCTGGAAGAACACTGAAGCTTTCTTT | CASSVPTGTAAWKNTEAFF
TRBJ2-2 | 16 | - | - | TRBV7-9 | TGTGCCAGCAGCTTAGGGGGACGCAAGAACACCGGGGAGCTGTTTTTT | CASSLGGRKNTGELFF
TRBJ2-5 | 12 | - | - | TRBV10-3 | TGTGCCAGCAGTTGGGAAGGGAAGACCCAGTACTTC | CASSWEGKTQYF
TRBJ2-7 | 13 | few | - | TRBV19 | TGTGCCAGTAGTGCGCCCCCTTCCTACGAGCAGTACTTC | CASSAPPSYEQYF
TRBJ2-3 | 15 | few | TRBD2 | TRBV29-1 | TGCAGCGTTGATAAGACTAGCGGGGGTCCATATACGCAGTATTTT | CSVDKTSGGPYTQYF
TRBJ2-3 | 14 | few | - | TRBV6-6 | TGTGCCAGCAACGCAGCGGATAGCACAGATACGCAGTATTTT | CASNAADSTDTQYF
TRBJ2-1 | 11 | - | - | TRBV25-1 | TGTGCCACAGGGCAGTACAATGAGCAGTTCTTC | CATGQYNEQFF
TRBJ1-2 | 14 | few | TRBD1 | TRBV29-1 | TGCAGCGTTGGACGGACAGGGGGCGCGGATGGCTACACCTTC | CSVGRTGGADGYTF
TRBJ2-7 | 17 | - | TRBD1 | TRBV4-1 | TGCGCCAGCAGCCAAGTAGTCGTTTTAGGGACAGGGGTCGAGCAGTACTTC | CASSQVVVLGTGVEQYF
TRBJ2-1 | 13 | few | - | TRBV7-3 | TGTGCCAGCAGCTTAGGGCTATGGGATGAGCAGTTCTTC | CASSLGLWDEQFF
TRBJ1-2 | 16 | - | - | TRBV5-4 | TGTGCCAGCAGCCTTTACGGTGGGGGGCGCGGCTATGGCTACACCTTC | CASSLYGGGRGYGYTF
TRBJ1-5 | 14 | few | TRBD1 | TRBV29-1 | TGCAGCGCAGGGACAGGGGAGAGCAATCAGCCCCAGCATTTT | CSAGTGESNQPQHF
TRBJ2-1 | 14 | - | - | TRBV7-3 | TGTGCCAGCAGCTCAATTCTGGACGGCAATGAGCAGTTCTTC | CASSSILDGNEQFF
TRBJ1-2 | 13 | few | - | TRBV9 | TGTGCCAGCAGCGTACCAGGGAGGTATGGCTACACCTTC | CASSVPGRYGYTF
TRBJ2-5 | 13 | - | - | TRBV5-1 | TGCGCCAGCAGCTCGGGCGCTCAAGAGACCCAGTACTTC | CASSSGAQETQYF
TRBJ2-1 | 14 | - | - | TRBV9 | TGTGCCAGCAGCGTAGTGCCAGAGAGGGATGAGCAGTTCTTC | CASSVVPERDEQFF
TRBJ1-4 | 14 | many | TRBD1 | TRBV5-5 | TGTGCCAGCAGCCTCCGGGACAGGGATGAAAAACTGTTTTTT | CASSLRDRDEKLFF
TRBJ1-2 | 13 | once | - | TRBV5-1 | TGCGCCAGCAGCTTGGGACCCGACTATGGCTACACCTTC | CASSLGPDYGYTF
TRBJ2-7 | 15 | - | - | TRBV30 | TGTGCCTGGAATCCGAACGGACAGTATAATTACGAGCAGTACTTC | CAWNPNGQYNYEQYF
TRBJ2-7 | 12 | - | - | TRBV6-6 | TGTGCCTCAGGGACGACTTCCTACGAGCAGTACTTC | CASGTTSYEQYF
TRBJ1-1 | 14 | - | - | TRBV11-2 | TGTGCCAGCAGCTTTACCGACAGAAACACTGAAGCTTTCTTT | CASSFTDRNTEAFF
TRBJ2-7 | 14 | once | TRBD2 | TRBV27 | TGTGCCAGCAGTCGGACTAGCGGGAGGTTTGAGCAGTACTTC | CASSRTSGRFEQYF
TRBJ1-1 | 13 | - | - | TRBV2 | TGTGCCAGCAGTCGGGACGGTGGTACTGAAGCTTTCTTT | CASSRDGGTEAFF
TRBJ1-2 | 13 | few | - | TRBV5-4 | TGTGCCAGCAGCCCGGCCCAAATGGATGGCTACACCTTC | CASSPAQMDGYTF
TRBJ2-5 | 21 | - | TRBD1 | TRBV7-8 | TGTGCCAGCAGCTTCCCCCCACACGGGCGGAGGGACAGGGGGCGACTTGAGACCCAGTACTTC | CASSFPPHGRRDRGRLETQYF
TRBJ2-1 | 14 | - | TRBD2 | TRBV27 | TGTGCCAGCAAACTAGCGGGAGGGTACAATGAGCAGTTCTTC | CASKLAGGYNEQFF
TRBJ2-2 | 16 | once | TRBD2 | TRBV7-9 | TGTGCCAGCAGCCCCACGGGACTAGCAAACACCGGGGAGCTGTTTTTT | CASSPTGLANTGELFF
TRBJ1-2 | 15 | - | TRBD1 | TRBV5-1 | TGCGCCAGCAGCTCCTCCGGGACAGCCTTATATGGCTACACCTTC | CASSSSGTALYGYTF
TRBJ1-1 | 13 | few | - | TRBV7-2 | TGTGCCAGCAGCTTCCGCCATAACACTGAAGCTTTCTTT | CASSFRHNTEAFF
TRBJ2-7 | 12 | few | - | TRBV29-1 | TGCAGCGTTGATGGTGCAGGGAACGAGCAGTACTTC | CSVDGAGNEQYF
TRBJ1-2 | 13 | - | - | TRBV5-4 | TGTGCCAGCAGCTTGGAAACAGGCTATGGCTACACCTTC | CASSLETGYGYTF
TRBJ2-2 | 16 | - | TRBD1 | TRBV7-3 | TGTGCCAGCAGCCCTCGACAGGGCATCAGTACCGGGGAGCTGTTTTTT | CASSPRQGISTGELFF
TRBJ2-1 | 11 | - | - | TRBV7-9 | TGTGCCAGCAGCGGGAGTTACGAGCAGTTCTTC | CASSGSYEQFF